This entry features one T cell receptor beta chain sequence. Its antigen is not identified. The data were obtained in a study of T cell responses to AZD1222 COVID-19 vaccine. Overall study findings and caveats: Sampled repertoires all dated from after the peak T cell response. Donors skewed white British and female; clonal diversity was possibly underestimated.

V lost 7 bases, J lost 7 bases, and 17 bases lay in between. This CDR3 is built from 13 residues. Germline V gene sequence: CDR1 SQVTM, CDR2 ANQGSEA. Sequenced by immunoSEQ multiplex PCR; TCRdb stores in-frame clones only, minus some. The table shows about 97,000 clones, with roughly 91% occurring only once. This sequence joins TRBV29-1 and TRBJ2-1; weak D call: TRBD1 (6 bases). This receptor was identified in an adult in good health. This sample comprised peripheral blood, obtained on day 0 of AZD1222 vaccination. The CDR3 here is CSASQDSRNEQFF. The CDR3 nucleotides read TGCAGCGCAAGCCAGGACAGTCGGAATGAGCAGTTCTTC.